Below are 21 T cell receptor beta chains sequenced from a single sample in a study of PD-1 blockade in classical Hodgkin lymphoma. Time point: newly diagnosed, previously untreated cHL patient sample. The method was immunoSEQ multiplex PCR; TCRdb's version includes in-frame clones alone and lacks a portion of them. The table includes about 25,000 clones, approximately 95% detected once. The sample taken for sequencing was peripheral blood mononuclear cells (PBMCs). All receptors come from a human donor with classical Hodgkin lymphoma.

The chain couples TRBV7-2 to TRBJ2-3; 12 nucleotides align to TRBD2. The V and J ends lost 5 bases and 5 bases, in that order; junction bases with no gene match: 14. CDR1 and CDR2 (germline): SGHTA, FQGNSA. The CDR3 runs to 18 residues. Here the CDR3 DNA reads TGTGCCAGCAGCCCAAGGGGGCTAGCGGGGGGGTCTGGAGATACGCAGTATTTT. This translates into CASSPRGLAGGSGDTQYF.

The CDR3 DNA is TGTGCCAGCAGTCGCCGACGTGCGGATAATTCACCCCTCCACTTT. It yields the protein CASSRRRADNSPLHF. V gene TRBV28 combines with J gene TRBJ1-6, with D unclear. This CDR3 spans 15 amino acids. CDR1 is MDHEN and CDR2 is SYDVKM in the germline V gene. Trimming removed 5 bases from V and 5 bases from J, with 13 bases in between. Complete variable domain (other parts from reference TRBV28 and TRBJ1-6): DVKVTQSSRYLVKRTGEKVFLECVQDMDHENMFWYRQDPGLGLRLIYFSYDVKMKEKGDIPEGYSVSREKKERFSLILESASTNQTSMYLCASSRRRADNSPLHFGNGTRLTVT.

The V gene is TRBV30, the J gene TRBJ1-1, with D maybe TRBD1 (6 bases). The germline CDR1 and CDR2 sequences are GTSNPN and SVGIG (reference sequence). The CDR3 has 13 residues. V gave up 1 base and J gave up 2 bases, with 8 bases separating them. This CDR3 reads CAWSDRENTEAFF. The CDR3, as DNA: TGTGCCTGGAGTGACAGGGAAAACACTGAAGCTTTCTTT.

The rearrangement uses TRBV5-6 and TRBJ2-3; D assignment may be TRBD1 or TRBD2 (5 bases each). Germline V CDR1 and CDR2: SGHDT, YYEEEE. Deletions cut 5 bases from V and 0 bases from J, with 16 bases between. This CDR3 has 16 residues. The CDR3 DNA reads TGTGCCAGCAGAACTACGGGGCGGGCTAGCACAGATACGCAGTATTTT. Its translation: CASRTTGRASTDTQYF.

The chain links TRBV4-2 to TRBJ2-3, with D tentatively TRBD2 (7 bases). The CDR3 extends over 17 amino acids. V lost 0 bases and J 1 base, leaving 14 bases between the germline ends. CDR1 and CDR2 (germline): LGHNA, YNFKEQ. This CDR3 is CASSQDPRGPGTDTQYF. In DNA form, the CDR3 reads TGTGCCAGCAGCCAAGATCCGCGGGGGCCGGGCACAGATACGCAGTATTTT.

This chain uses TRBV30 with TRBJ2-7, with 9 bases fitting TRBD2. CDR1 is GTSNPN and CDR2 is SVGIG in the germline V gene (reference sequence). V lost 0 bases to trimming and J lost 6 bases; unmatched junction nucleotides: 6. This CDR3 is 14 amino acids long. The CDR3: CAWSVGTSSGEQYF. The CDR3 DNA sequence: TGTGCCTGGAGTGTAGGGACTAGCAGCGGCGAGCAGTACTTC.

The chain links TRBV5-1 to TRBJ2-7, with 7 bases lining up with TRBD1. In germline, CDR1 is SGHRS, CDR2 YFSETQ. This CDR3 is built from 15 residues. The J segment lost 3 bases and the V segment lost 4 bases, leaving 10 bases of the junction unmatched. The CDR3 sequence: CASSLETGPYYEQYF. CDR3 in DNA: TGCGCCAGCAGCCTAGAGACAGGGCCGTACTACGAGCAGTACTTC.

The gene calls are TRBV19 and TRBJ1-2, with 9 positions matching TRBD1. Per the germline V gene, CDR1 is LNHDA and CDR2 is SQIVND (reference sequence). V shed 8 bases and J 1 base; nucleotides not matched to a gene: 5. The CDR3 is 14 amino acids. DNA for the CDR3: TGTGCCAGTTCCGGGACAGGGATTAACTATGGCTACACCTTC. Protein product: CASSGTGINYGYTF.

This chain links TRBV19 with TRBJ2-3, with TRBD1 matching over 9 bases. The CDR3 is 15 residues long. Looked up from germline, CDR1 is LNHDA and CDR2 is SQIVND (reference sequence). Germline trimming cut 6 bases from V and 1 base from J; bases unmatched to any gene: 5. CDR3 coding DNA: TGTGCCAGTAGACAGGGGGCAAGGGGCACAGATACGCAGTATTTT. It yields the protein CASRQGARGTDTQYF.

V and J are TRBV6-5 and TRBJ2-5; a possible D gene is TRBD1 (5 bases). Trimming pared 2 bases from V and 5 bases from J, leaving 9 bases between. There are 13 residues in the CDR3. Germline V gene sequence: CDR1 MNHEY, CDR2 SVGAGI. CDR3 sequence (DNA): TGTGCCAGCAGTTACCCAGGGATGGAGACCCAGTACTTC. This gives the protein CASSYPGMETQYF.

The chain has TRBV9 and TRBJ2-3; D remains unclear. The CDR3 extends over 15 amino acids. Germline V lookup: CDR1 SGDLS, CDR2 YYNGEE. V was pared by 2 bases and J by 0 bases, with 10 bases between. The CDR3 nucleotides read TGTGCCAGCAGCGTTGGGCGGTCTAGCACAGATACGCAGTATTTT. It is translated as CASSVGRSSTDTQYF. The variable domain in full, with the rest retrieved from reference TRBV9 and TRBJ2-3, is DSGVTQTPKHLITATGQRVTLRCSPRSGDLSVYWYQQSLDQGLQFLIQYYNGEERAKGNILERFSAQQFPDLHSELNLSSLELGDSALYFCASSVGRSSTDTQYFGPGTRLTVL.

The rearrangement joins TRBV2 to TRBJ2-5, with TRBD2 matching 12 bases. Per the germline V gene, CDR1 is SNHLY and CDR2 is FYNNEI. Trimming removed 6 bases from V and 1 base from J; junction bases left unmatched: 6. The CDR3 loop spans 16 amino acids. The CDR3 here is CASRELAGGPQETQYF. CDR3 coding DNA: TGTGCCAGCAGGGAACTAGCGGGGGGACCCCAAGAGACCCAGTACTTC. Full variable domain (outside the CDR3, taken from reference TRBV2 and TRBJ2-5): EPEVTQTPSHQVTQMGQEVILRCVPISNHLYFYWYRQILGQKVEFLVSFYNNEISEKSEIFDDQFSVERPDGSNFTLKIRSTKLEDSAMYFCASRELAGGPQETQYFGPGTRLLVL.

The chain employs TRBV15 and TRBJ1-1; TRBD1 is a possible D gene (5 bases). From germline, CDR1 is LNHNV and CDR2 YYDKDF (reference sequence). This CDR3 comprises 14 residues. V shed 4 bases and J shed 0 bases, with 9 bases lying between them. The CDR3 here is CATSTTVMNTEAFF. DNA of the CDR3: TGTGCCACCAGCACGACAGTTATGAACACTGAAGCTTTCTTT. The complete variable domain, with remaining parts taken from reference TRBV15 and TRBJ1-1, reads DAMVIQNPRYQVTQFGKPVTLSCSQTLNHNVMYWYQQKSSQAPKLLFHYYDKDFNNEADTPDNFQSRRPNTSFCFLDIRSPGLGDTAMYLCATSTTVMNTEAFFGQGTRLTVV.

V usage is TRBV29-1 and J usage is TRBJ1-4; D ambiguous. V was clipped by 5 bases and J by 8 bases, with 6 bases between them. This CDR3 has 10 amino acids. Germline V gene data show CDR1 as SQVTM and CDR2 as ANQGSEA. The DNA for the CDR3 is TGCAGCGTTTGGGTAGAAAAACTGTTTTTT. It is translated as CSVWVEKLFF.

The V gene is TRBV10-3, the J gene TRBJ2-6, with TRBD1 as a possible D gene (6 bases). Germline CDR1 ENHRY, CDR2 SYGVKD. Between the trimmed V and J ends, which lost 6 bases and 4 bases, there was a span of 13 bases. The length of the CDR3 is 15 residues. CDR3 DNA: TGTGCCATCAGAGACACAGGGCGGGGGGCCAACGTCCTGACTTTC. Translation gives CAIRDTGRGANVLTF.

A single count supports this clone. The chain is built from TRBV19 and TRBJ1-1; 9 bases map to TRBD1. The V gene's germline CDR1 is LNHDA and CDR2 SQIVND (reference sequence). V was clipped by 7 bases and J by 1 base; unmatched bases: 4. This CDR3 contains 14 residues. CDR3 coding DNA: TGTGCCAGTATACGGACAGGGGCGAACACTGAAGCTTTCTTT. Translated: CASIRTGANTEAFF. Drawing the rest from reference TRBV19 and TRBJ1-1, the complete variable domain is DGGITQSPKYLFRKEGQNVTLSCEQNLNHDAMYWYRQDPGQGLRLIYYSQIVNDFQKGDIAEGYSVSREKKESFPLTVTSAQKNPTAFYLCASIRTGANTEAFFGQGTRLTVV.

This rearrangement joins TRBV7-9 to TRBJ2-2; D assignment may be TRBD1 or TRBD2 (5 bases each). Germline V CDR1 and CDR2: SEHNR, FQNEAQ (reference sequence). V dropped 5 bases and J dropped 7 bases, with 20 bases sitting between them. The CDR3 totals 16 residues. This CDR3 is CASSRGRGPVLGELFF. The CDR3 nucleotides are TGTGCCAGCAGCCGGGGCCGGGGCCCGGTCCTCGGGGAGCTGTTTTTT. Together with reference TRBV7-9 and TRBJ2-2, the CDR3 gives the full variable domain: DTGVSQNPRHKITKRGQNVTFRCDPISEHNRLYWYRQTLGQGPEFLTYFQNEAQLEKSRLLSDRFSAERPKGSFSTLEIQRTEQGDSAMYLCASSRGRGPVLGELFFGEGSRLTVL.

This clone has just one count. The chain uses TRBV29-1 and TRBJ2-1; D is uncertain. CDR1 is SQVTM, CDR2 ANQGSEA, per germline. V lost 6 bases, J lost 8 bases, and 14 bases lay in between. CDR3 size: 12 residues. CDR3 coding DNA: TGCAGCGTGGACCACCAGTTAGATGAGCAGTTCTTC. Protein sequence: CSVDHQLDEQFF.

The V and J genes are TRBV15 and TRBJ2-3; TRBD2 matches 11 bases. The CDR3 is 19 residues long. Unmatched junction bases numbered 18, after V lost 5 bases and J lost 5 bases. Germline CDR1 is LNHNV and CDR2 is YYDKDF (reference sequence). The CDR3 region has the DNA TGTGCCACCAGCGGGCCCACTAGCGGGAGTGAGAGAGGCATAGATACGCAGTATTTT. Protein: CATSGPTSGSERGIDTQYF. Full variable domain (remainder filled in from reference TRBV15 and TRBJ2-3): DAMVIQNPRYQVTQFGKPVTLSCSQTLNHNVMYWYQQKSSQAPKLLFHYYDKDFNNEADTPDNFQSRRPNTSFCFLDIRSPGLGDTAMYLCATSGPTSGSERGIDTQYFGPGTRLTVL.

V usage is TRBV5-1 and J usage is TRBJ2-1, with D perhaps being TRBD1 or TRBD2 (5 bases each). The ends were cut back, 1 base at V and 9 bases at J, with 20 bases in the middle. In germline, CDR1 is SGHRS, CDR2 YFSETQ. The CDR3 is made up of 16 amino acids. This CDR3 reads CASSLKPLVLRAEQFF. The CDR3 coding sequence is TGCGCCAGCAGCTTGAAACCACTAGTACTCAGGGCTGAGCAGTTCTTC.

This sequence joins TRBV5-5 and TRBJ1-1; D gene ambiguous. V lost 4 bases, J lost 4 bases, and 23 bases lay in between. The CDR3 covers 17 residues. Germline CDR1 SGHKS, CDR2 YYEKEE (reference sequence). CDR3 in amino acids: CASSQTRTPLSGTEAFF. Written as DNA, the CDR3 is TGTGCCAGCAGCCAAACCCGAACCCCCCTCTCAGGCACTGAAGCTTTCTTT.